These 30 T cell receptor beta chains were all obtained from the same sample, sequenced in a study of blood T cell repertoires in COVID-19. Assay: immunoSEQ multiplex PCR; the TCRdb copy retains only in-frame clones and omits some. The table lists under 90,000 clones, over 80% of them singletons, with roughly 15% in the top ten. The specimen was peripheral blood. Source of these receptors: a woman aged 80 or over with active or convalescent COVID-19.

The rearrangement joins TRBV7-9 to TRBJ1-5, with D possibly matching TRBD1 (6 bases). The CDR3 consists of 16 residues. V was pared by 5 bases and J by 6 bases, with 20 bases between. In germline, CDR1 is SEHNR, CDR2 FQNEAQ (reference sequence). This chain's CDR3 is CASSMTGTQLTQPQHF. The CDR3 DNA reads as TGTGCCAGCAGCATGACCGGGACACAACTTACTCAGCCCCAGCATTTT.

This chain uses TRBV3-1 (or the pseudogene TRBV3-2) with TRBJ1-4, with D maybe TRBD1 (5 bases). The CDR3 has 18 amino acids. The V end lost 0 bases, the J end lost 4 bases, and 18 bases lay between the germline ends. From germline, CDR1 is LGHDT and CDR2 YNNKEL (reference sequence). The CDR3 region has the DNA TGTGCCAGCAGCCAAGATCGGAGGGCAGGGATGTTTAATGAAAAACTGTTTTTT. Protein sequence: CASSQDRRAGMFNEKLFF.

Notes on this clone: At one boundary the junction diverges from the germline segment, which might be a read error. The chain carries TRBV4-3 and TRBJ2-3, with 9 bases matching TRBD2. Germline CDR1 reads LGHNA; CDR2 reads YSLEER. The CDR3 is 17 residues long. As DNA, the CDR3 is TGCGCCAGCAGCCAAGACGGGTCCGGGACTAGCATAGATACGCAGTATTTT. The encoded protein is CASSQDGSGTSIDTQYF.

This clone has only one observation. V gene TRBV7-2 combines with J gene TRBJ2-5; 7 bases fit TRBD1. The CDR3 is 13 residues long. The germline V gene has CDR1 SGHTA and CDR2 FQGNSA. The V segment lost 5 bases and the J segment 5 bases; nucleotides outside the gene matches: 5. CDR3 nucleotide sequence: TGTGCCAGCAGCCTGGGACAGATGGAGACCCAGTACTTC. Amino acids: CASSLGQMETQYF.

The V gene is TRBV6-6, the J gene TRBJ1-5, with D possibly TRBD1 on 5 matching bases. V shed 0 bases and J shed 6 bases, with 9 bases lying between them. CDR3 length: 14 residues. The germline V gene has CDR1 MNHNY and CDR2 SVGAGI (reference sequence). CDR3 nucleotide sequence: TGTGCCAGCAGTTACTCGACTGGGGCTCAGCCCCAGCATTTT. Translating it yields CASSYSTGAQPQHF.

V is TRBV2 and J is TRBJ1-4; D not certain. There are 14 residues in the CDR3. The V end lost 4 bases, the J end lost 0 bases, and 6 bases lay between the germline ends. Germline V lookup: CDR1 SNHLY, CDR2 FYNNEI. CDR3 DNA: TGTGCCAGCAGTGGTCACTCAACTAATGAAAAACTGTTTTTT. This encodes CASSGHSTNEKLFF.

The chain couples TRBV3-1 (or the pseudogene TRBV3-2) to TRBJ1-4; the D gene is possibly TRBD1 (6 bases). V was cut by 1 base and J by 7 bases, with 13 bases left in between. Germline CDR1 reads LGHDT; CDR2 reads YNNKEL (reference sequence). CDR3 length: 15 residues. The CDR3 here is CASSQGQARGEKLFF. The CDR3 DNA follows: TGTGCCAGCAGCCAAGGACAGGCTCGGGGTGAAAAACTGTTTTTT.

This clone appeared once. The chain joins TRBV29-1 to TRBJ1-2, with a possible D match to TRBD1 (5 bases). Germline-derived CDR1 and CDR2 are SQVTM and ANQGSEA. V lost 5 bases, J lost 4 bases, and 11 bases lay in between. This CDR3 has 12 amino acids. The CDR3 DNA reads TGCAGCGTTCATCAGGGAATCTATGGCTACACCTTC. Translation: CSVHQGIYGYTF.

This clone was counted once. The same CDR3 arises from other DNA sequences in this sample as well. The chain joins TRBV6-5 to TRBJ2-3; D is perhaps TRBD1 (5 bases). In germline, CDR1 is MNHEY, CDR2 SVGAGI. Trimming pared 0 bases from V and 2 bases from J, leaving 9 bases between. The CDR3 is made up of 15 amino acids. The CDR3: CASSYSGLSTDTQYF. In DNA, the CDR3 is TGTGCCAGCAGTTACTCGGGGCTCTCCACAGATACGCAGTATTTT.

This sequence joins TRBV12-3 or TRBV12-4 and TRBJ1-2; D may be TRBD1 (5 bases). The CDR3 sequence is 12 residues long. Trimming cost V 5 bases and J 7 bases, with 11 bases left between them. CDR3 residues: CASSDSSIGYTF. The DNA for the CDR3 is TGTGCCAGCAGTGACAGCAGCATTGGCTACACCTTC.

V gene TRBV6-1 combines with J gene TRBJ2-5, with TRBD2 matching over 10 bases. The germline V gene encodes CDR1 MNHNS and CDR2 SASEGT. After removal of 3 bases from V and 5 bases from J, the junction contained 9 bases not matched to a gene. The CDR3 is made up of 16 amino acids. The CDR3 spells CASSEQISGGVETQYF. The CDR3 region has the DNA TGTGCCAGCAGTGAGCAGATCAGCGGGGGGGTTGAGACCCAGTACTTC.

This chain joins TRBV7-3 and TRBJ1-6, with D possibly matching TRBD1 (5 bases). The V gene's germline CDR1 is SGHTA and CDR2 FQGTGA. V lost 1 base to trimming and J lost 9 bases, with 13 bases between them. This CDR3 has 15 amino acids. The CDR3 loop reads CASSLNRPRGSPLHF. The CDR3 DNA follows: TGTGCCAGCAGCTTAAATCGACCAAGGGGTTCACCCCTCCACTTT.

The CDR3 spells CATSRAKGATNEKLFF. CDR3 nucleotides: TGTGCCACCAGCAGGGCCAAGGGGGCAACTAATGAAAAACTGTTTTTT. The V call is TRBV15, the J call TRBJ1-4, with TRBD1 as a possible D gene (6 bases). This CDR3 has 16 residues. Trimming took 3 bases from V and 0 from J, leaving 11 bases between them. In germline, CDR1 is LNHNV, CDR2 YYDKDF (reference sequence).

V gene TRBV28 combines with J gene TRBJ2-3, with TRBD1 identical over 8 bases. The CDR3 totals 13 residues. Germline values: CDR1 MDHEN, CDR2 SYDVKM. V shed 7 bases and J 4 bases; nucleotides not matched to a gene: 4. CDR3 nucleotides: TGTGCCAGCACCAGGGGGCAGCCAGATACGCAGTATTTT. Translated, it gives CASTRGQPDTQYF.

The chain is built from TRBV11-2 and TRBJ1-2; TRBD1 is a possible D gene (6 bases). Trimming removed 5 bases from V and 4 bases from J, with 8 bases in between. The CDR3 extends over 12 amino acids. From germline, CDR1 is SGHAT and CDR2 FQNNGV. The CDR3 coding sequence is TGTGCCAGCAGCAAACAGGGCTATGGCTACACCTTC. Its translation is CASSKQGYGYTF. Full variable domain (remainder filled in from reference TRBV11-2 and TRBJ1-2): EAGVAQSPRYKIIEKRQSVAFWCNPISGHATLYWYQQILGQGPKLLIQFQNNGVVDDSQLPKDRFSAERLKGVDSTLKIQPAKLEDSAVYLCASSKQGYGYTFGSGTRLTVV.

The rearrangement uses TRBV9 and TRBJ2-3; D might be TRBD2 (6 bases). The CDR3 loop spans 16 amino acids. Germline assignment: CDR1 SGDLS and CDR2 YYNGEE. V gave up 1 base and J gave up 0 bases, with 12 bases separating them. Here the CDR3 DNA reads TGTGCCAGCAGCGTAATGGGGGGTGCTAGCACAGATACGCAGTATTTT. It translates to CASSVMGGASTDTQYF.

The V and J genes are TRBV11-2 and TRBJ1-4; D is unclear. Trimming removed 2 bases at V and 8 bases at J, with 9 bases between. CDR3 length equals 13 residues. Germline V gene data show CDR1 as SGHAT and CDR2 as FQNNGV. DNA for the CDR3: TGTGCCAGCAGCTTATCCGATCGGGAAAAACTGTTTTTT. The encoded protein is CASSLSDREKLFF.

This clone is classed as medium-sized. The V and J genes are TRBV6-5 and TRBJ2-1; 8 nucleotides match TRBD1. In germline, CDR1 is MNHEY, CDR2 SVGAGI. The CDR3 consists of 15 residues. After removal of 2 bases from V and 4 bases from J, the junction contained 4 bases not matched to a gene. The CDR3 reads CASSYGQGAYNEQFF. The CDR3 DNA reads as TGTGCCAGCAGTTACGGGCAGGGGGCATACAATGAGCAGTTCTTC.

Written as DNA, the CDR3 is TGTGCCAGCAGTGACACCCCAGGGGGAATCGGTGGCTACACCTTC. This encodes CASSDTPGGIGGYTF. The chain couples TRBV2 to TRBJ1-2, with 7 bases identical to TRBD1. Germline assignment: CDR1 SNHLY and CDR2 FYNNEI. The CDR3 spans 15 residues. Trimming removed 3 bases from V and 7 bases from J; junction bases left unmatched: 11.

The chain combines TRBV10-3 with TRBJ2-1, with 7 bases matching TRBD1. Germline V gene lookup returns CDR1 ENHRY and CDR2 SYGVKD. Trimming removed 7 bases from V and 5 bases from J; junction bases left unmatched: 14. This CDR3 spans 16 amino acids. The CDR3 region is CAINPTTGRSNNEQFF. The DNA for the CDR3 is TGTGCCATCAATCCAACGACAGGGAGAAGCAACAATGAGCAGTTCTTC.

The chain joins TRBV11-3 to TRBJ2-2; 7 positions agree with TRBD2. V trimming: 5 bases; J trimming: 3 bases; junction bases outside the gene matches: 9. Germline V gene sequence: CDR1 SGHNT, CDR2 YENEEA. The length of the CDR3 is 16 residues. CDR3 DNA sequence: TGTGCCAGCAGCCGTTCGGCGGGGAGGGACACCGGGGAGCTGTTTTTT. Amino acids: CASSRSAGRDTGELFF.

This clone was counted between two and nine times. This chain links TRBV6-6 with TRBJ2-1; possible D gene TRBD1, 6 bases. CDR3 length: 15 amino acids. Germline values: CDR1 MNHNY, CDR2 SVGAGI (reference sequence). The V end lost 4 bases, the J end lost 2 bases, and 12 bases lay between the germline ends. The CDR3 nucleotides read TGTGCCAGCAGTTTACAGGGTAGGACCTACAATGAGCAGTTCTTC. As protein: CASSLQGRTYNEQFF.

The CDR3 DNA reads as TGTGCCAGCAGGCTTGTGGCTAGCGGCGGGGAGCTGTTTTTT. Protein sequence: CASRLVASGGELFF. V and J are TRBV28 and TRBJ2-2, with TRBD2 matching over 7 bases. CDR1 MDHEN and CDR2 SYDVKM come from the germline V gene. After removal of 6 bases from V and 7 bases from J, the junction contained 8 bases not matched to a gene. The CDR3 is made up of 14 amino acids.

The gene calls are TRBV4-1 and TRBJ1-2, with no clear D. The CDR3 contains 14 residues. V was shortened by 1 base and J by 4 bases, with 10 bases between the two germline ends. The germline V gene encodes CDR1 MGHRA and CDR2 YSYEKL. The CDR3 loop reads CASSQVGEGYGYTF. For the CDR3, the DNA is TGCGCCAGCAGCCAAGTCGGTGAGGGCTATGGCTACACCTTC.

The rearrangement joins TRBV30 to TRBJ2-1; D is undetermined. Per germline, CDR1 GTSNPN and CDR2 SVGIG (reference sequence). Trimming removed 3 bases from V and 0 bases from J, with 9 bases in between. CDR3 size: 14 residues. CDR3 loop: CAWSISSSYNEQFF. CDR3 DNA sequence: TGTGCCTGGAGCATAAGTAGCTCCTACAATGAGCAGTTCTTC.

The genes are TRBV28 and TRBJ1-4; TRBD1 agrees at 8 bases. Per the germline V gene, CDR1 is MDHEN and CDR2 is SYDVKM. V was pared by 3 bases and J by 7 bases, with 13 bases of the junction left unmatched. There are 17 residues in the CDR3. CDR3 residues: CASSLPQQGVFGEKLFF. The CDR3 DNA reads TGTGCCAGCAGTTTGCCCCAACAGGGGGTCTTTGGTGAAAAACTGTTTTTT.

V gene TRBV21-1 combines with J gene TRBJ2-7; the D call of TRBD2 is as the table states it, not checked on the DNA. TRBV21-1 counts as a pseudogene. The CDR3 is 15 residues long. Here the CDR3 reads CASSNSGGDTYEQYF. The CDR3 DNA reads TGTGCCAGCAGCAACTCCGGGGGGGACACCTACGAGCAGTACTTC.

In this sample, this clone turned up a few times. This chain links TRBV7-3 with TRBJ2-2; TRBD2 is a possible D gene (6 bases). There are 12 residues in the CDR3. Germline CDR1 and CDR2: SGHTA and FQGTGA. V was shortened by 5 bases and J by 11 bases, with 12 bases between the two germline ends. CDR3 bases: TGTGCCAGCAGCGGAGGAGGGGCAGAGCTGTTTTTT. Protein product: CASSGGGAELFF.

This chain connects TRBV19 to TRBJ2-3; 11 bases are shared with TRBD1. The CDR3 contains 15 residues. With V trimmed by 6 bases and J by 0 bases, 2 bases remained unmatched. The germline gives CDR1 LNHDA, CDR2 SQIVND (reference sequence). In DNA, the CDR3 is TGTGCCAGTAGAGGACAGGGGGCAAGCACAGATACGCAGTATTTT. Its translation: CASRGQGASTDTQYF.

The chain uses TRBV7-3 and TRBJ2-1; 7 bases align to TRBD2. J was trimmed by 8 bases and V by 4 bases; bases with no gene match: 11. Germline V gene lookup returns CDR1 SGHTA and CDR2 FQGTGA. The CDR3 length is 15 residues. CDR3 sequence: CASSSTPVLAYEQFF. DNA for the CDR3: TGTGCCAGCAGCTCTACCCCCGTACTAGCGTATGAGCAGTTCTTC.